This TCR beta chain was obtained from a study of blood T cell repertoires in COVID-19. On the study more broadly: Samples of COVID-19 (acute and convalescent) were obtained from the United States, Italy and Spain.

The CDR3 is made up of 16 amino acids. V lost 5 bases, J lost 5 bases, and 8 bases stayed unmatched. Germline CDR1 reads SGHDT; CDR2 reads YYEEEE. The data were produced by immunoSEQ multiplex PCR, yet TCRdb's version contains in-frame clones alone and is incomplete. Of about 190,000 clones listed, about 77% were seen once; the top ten hold around 2.8%. This sequence originates from an elderly woman with active or convalescent COVID-19. The chain recombines TRBV5-6 with TRBJ1-6; 9 positions agree with TRBD1. Material for sequencing was peripheral blood. The CDR3 DNA reads TGTGCCAGCAGTACAGGGGGCGGCTGGGATAATTCACCCCTCCACTTT. It translates to CASSTGGGWDNSPLHF.